This TCR delta chain was found in a study of γδ T cells in repeated Plasmodium falciparum infection. Looking at the study overall: Malaria-naive adults were infected with P. falciparum NF54 four times over around 600 days. Notes on the study in general: Vdelta2-negative gammadelta repertoires, largely Vdelta1+, seemingly showed infection-driven waves of new clonal selection. Many TCRgamma sequences overlapped between individuals in stable Vgamma9/Vdelta2+ repertoires.

Only a few counts were recorded for this clone. As yet, its antigen is unknown. TCRdb's protein, taken from a much larger clone, differs from this DNA's translation at residue 3, likely owing to a read error; the protein displayed comes from the DNA. TCRdb re-called the multiplex PCR reads using CATT. The sample gives more than 70,000 delta-chain clones, approximately 1% of which show up once; more than 9% is in the top ten. Per germline, CDR1 GEAIGNYY and CDR2 EKD. CDR3 length equals 16 residues. Vgamma9/Vdelta2+ and Vdelta2-negative gammadelta T cells were flow-sorted from PBMC for bulk sequencing. Sequenced material: gamma-delta T cells from blood. This receptor was taken from a pool of human donors (malaria-infected and uninfected, not separated). The V call is TRDV2, the J call TRDJ1, with 11 bases matching TRDD3. CDR3 sequence: CAGDTMGDTDTDKLIF. The CDR3 DNA sequence: TGTGCCGGTGACACGATGGGGGATACGGACACCGATAAACTCATCTTT.